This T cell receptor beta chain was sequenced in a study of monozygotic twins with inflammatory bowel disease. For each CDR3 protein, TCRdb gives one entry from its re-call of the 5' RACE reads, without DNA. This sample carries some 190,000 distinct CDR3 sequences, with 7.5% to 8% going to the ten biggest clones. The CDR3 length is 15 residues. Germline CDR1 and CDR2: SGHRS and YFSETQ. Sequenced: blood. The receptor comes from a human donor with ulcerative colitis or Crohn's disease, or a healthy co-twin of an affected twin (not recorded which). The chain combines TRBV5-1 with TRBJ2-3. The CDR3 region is CASSLGGPRTDTQYF.